The 17 T cell receptor beta chains below come from one sample, sequenced in a study of Graves' ophthalmopathy and Graves' hyperthyroidism. Scientists amplified the TCR beta CDR3 regions from RNA transcripts. An initial RT-PCR round employing HTBI primers preceded a second-round multiplex PCR. One entry per CDR3 protein results from TCRdb running MiXCR on the multiplex PCR reads. The table includes a few hundred thousand distinct CDR3 sequences, roughly 17% detected once. Sequencing used peripheral blood. These receptors were collected from an adult woman with stable Graves' hyperthyroidism.

This chain joins TRBV28 and TRBJ2-2; no definite D call. The germline V gene has CDR1 MDHEN and CDR2 SYDVKM. Deletions cut 4 bases from V and 0 bases from J, with 12 bases between. This CDR3 has 16 residues. The CDR3 bases are TGTGCCAGCAGTTATCCCAGCCCTACGAACACCGGGGAGCTGTTTTTT. It specifies CASSYPSPTNTGELFF.

This clonotype has ten or more counts. The chain is built from TRBV10-2 and TRBJ1-5; D remains ambiguous. Germline assignment: CDR1 WSHSY and CDR2 SAAADI. Trimming cost V 6 bases and J 5 bases, with 8 bases left between them. This CDR3 is 12 amino acids long. The CDR3, as DNA: TGCGCCAGCAGGGACGGTTATCAGCCCCAGCATTTT. Translated, it gives CASRDGYQPQHF.

For this clonotype: This is likely a read error, given that the CDR3 carries no conserved phenylalanine or tryptophan at its end. The chain has TRBV6-2 or TRBV6-3 and TRBJ1-5; D might be TRBD1 (6 bases). Trimming left V 4 bases short and J 3 bases short, with 10 bases between. This CDR3 contains 14 residues. Germline CDR1 is MNHEY and CDR2 is SVGEGT. The chain's CDR3 is CASSSDRNNQPQHI. Written as DNA, the CDR3 is TGTGCCAGCAGTTCCGACAGGAACAATCAGCCCCAGCATATT.

In this sample, this clonotype turned up a few times. The chain carries TRBV11-2 and TRBJ2-2, with D uncertain. V dropped 6 bases and J dropped 6 bases, with 5 bases sitting between them. CDR3 length: 11 amino acids. CDR1 and CDR2 (germline): SGHAT, FQNNGV. CDR3 DNA: TGTGCCAGCAGGACGGCCGGGGAGCTGTTTTTT. Translated, it gives CASRTAGELFF.

The table lists this clonotype with many counts. The CDR3 nucleotides read TGTGCCAGCAGTTTGTCGGACAGGGGGTTAAACGAGCAGTACTTC. It encodes CASSLSDRGLNEQYF. The J gene is TRBJ2-7, the V gene TRBV12-3 or TRBV12-4; 10 bases are shared with TRBD1. V dropped 3 bases and J dropped 5; count of bases not matched to a gene: 7. This CDR3 is built from 15 residues.

This sequence joins TRBV12-3 or TRBV12-4 and TRBJ1-1; D unclear. V gave up 3 bases and J gave up 7 bases, with 12 bases separating them. The CDR3 is 13 residues long. The chain's CDR3 is CASSFTAGSEAFF. The CDR3 DNA is TGTGCCAGCAGTTTTACGGCTGGGAGTGAAGCTTTCTTT.

The table lists this clonotype with many counts. The chain links TRBV19 to TRBJ1-2; D is unclear. This CDR3 is built from 13 residues. V lost 0 bases, J lost 4 bases, and 6 bases lay in between. Germline lookup yields CDR1 LNHDA and CDR2 SQIVND (reference sequence). In DNA, the CDR3 is TGTGCCAGTAGTATAGATGTGAGCTATGGCTACACCTTC. This translates into CASSIDVSYGYTF.

This clonotype was seen only a few times. One end of the junction does not line up with germline, which may come from a read error. The DNA for the CDR3 is TGTGCCAGTAGACAGGAAATGAACACTGAAGCTTCCTTT. Its translation: CASRQEMNTEASF. V gene TRBV19 combines with J gene TRBJ1-1, with D possibly being TRBD1 (5 bases). Germline V CDR1 and CDR2: LNHDA, SQIVND (reference sequence). The CDR3 loop spans 13 amino acids.

This clonotype was seen a few times. The chain links TRBV6-2 or TRBV6-3 to TRBJ2-5; TRBD2 might be the D (5 bases). The length of the CDR3 is 16 residues. The V and J ends lost 5 bases and 5 bases respectively, with 21 bases between them. Germline V gives CDR1 MNHEY, CDR2 SVGEGT. DNA for the CDR3: TGTGCCAGCAGTCGAGACTACAGATTGGGTTTGGAGACCCAGTACTTC. This encodes CASSRDYRLGLETQYF.

This clonotype was counted ten times or more. The rearrangement uses TRBV24-1 and TRBJ2-5, with 10 bases that match TRBD1. This CDR3 spans 16 amino acids. The V gene's germline CDR1 is KGHDR and CDR2 SFDVKD. V lost 4 bases, J lost 5 bases, and 9 bases stayed unmatched. The CDR3 DNA sequence: TGTGCCACCAGTGACCCCCCGACAGGGGGCGCGGAGACCCAGTACTTC. The encoded protein is CATSDPPTGGAETQYF.

This clonotype has at least ten counts. V and J are TRBV6-2 or TRBV6-3 and TRBJ1-2; the match to TRBD1 covers 10 bases. After removal of 5 bases from V and 4 bases from J, the junction contained 19 bases not matched to a gene. Germline CDR1 is MNHEY and CDR2 is SVGEGT. CDR3 size: 19 residues. DNA for the CDR3: TGTGCCAGCAGTACTCTACTCCCTAGCCCGGGACAGGGGACCTATGGCTACACCTTC. Protein sequence: CASSTLLPSPGQGTYGYTF.

The sample holds many counts of this clonotype. The CDR3 loop is CASSYWGQISYEQYF. Here the CDR3 DNA reads TGTGCCAGCAGTTACTGGGGACAGATCTCCTACGAGCAGTACTTC. The V and J genes are TRBV6-5 and TRBJ2-7, with 7 bases fitting TRBD1. The V gene's germline CDR1 is MNHEY and CDR2 SVGAGI. Trimming took 1 base from V and 0 from J; bases not matched to a gene: 3. This CDR3 comprises 15 residues.

This clonotype occurred many times. V and J are TRBV6-5 and TRBJ2-7; perhaps D is TRBD1 or TRBD2 (6 bases each). Trimming removed 6 bases from V and 5 bases from J, with 20 bases in between. The CDR3 totals 15 residues. Germline V gene sequence: CDR1 MNHEY, CDR2 SVGAGI. The CDR3 loop reads CASRIGAGSGDEQYF. The CDR3 coding sequence is TGTGCCAGCAGGATCGGAGCGGGCTCAGGGGACGAGCAGTACTTC.

This clonotype was counted between two and nine times. CDR3: CASSIFQAPNQPQHF. For the CDR3, the DNA is TGTGCCAGTAGTATATTCCAGGCCCCCAATCAGCCCCAGCATTTT. J is TRBJ1-5 and V is TRBV19; D is unclear. V gave up 2 bases and J gave up 3 bases, with 11 bases separating them. Germline CDR1 and CDR2: LNHDA and SQIVND (reference sequence). The CDR3 sequence is 15 residues long.

In this sample, this clonotype turned up many times. The rearrangement joins TRBV7-2 to TRBJ2-7; D might be TRBD2 (5 bases). This CDR3 has 14 amino acids. The germline gives CDR1 SGHTA, CDR2 FQGNSA. V was clipped by 6 bases and J by 12 bases, with 24 bases between them. CDR3 sequence reads: CASSPTIDGSTSYF. CDR3 DNA sequence: TGTGCCAGCAGTCCAACCATAGATGGGAGTACTTCGTACTTC.

The CDR3 region is CASSTSGRGSYEQYF. CDR3 nucleotides: TGTGCCAGCAGTACTAGCGGGAGGGGCTCCTACGAGCAGTACTTC. The chain carries TRBV12-3 or TRBV12-4 and TRBJ2-7; 13 nucleotides agree with TRBD2. V shed 5 bases, J shed 0 bases, and the junction held 1 base outside the gene matches. The CDR3 consists of 15 residues.

This clonotype occurred many times. This chain links TRBV28 with TRBJ2-7, with D perhaps TRBD1 (5 bases). CDR1 MDHEN and CDR2 SYDVKM come from the germline V gene. There are 17 residues in the CDR3. Trimming left V 2 bases short and J 5 bases short, with 22 bases between. The CDR3 loop reads CASSLHSGWATANEQYF. The CDR3 nucleotides read TGTGCCAGCAGTTTACACTCAGGGTGGGCGACCGCTAACGAGCAGTACTTC. Filled out from reference TRBV28 and TRBJ2-7, the complete variable domain reads DVKVTQSSRYLVKRTGEKVFLECVQDMDHENMFWYRQDPGLGLRLIYFSYDVKMKEKGDIPEGYSVSREKKERFSLILESASTNQTSMYLCASSLHSGWATANEQYFGPGTRLTVT.